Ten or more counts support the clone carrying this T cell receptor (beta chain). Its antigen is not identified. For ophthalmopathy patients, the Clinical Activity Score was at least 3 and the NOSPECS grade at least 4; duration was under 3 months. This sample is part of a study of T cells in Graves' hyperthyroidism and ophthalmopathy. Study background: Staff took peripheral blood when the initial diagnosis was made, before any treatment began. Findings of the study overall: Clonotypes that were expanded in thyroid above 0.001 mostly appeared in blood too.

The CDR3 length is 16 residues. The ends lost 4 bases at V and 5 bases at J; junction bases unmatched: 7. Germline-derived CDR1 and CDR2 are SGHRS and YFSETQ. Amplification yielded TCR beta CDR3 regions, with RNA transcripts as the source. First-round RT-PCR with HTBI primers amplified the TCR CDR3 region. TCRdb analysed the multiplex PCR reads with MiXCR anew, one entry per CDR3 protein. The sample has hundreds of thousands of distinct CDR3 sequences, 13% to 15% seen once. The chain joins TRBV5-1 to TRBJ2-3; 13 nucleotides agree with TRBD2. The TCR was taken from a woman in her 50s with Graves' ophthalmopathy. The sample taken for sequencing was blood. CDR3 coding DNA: TGCGCCAGCAGCCTAACTAGCGGGAGGGCCTTAGATACGCAGTATTTT. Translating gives CASSLTSGRALDTQYF. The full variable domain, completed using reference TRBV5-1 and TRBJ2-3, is KAGVTQTPRYLIKTRGQQVTLSCSPISGHRSVSWYQQTPGQGLQFLFEYFSETQRNKGNFPGRFSGRQFSNSRSEMNVSTLELGDSALYLCASSLTSGRALDTQYFGPGTRLTVL.